The present T cell receptor (beta chain) was sequenced within a study of blood T cell repertoires in COVID-19. Study context: The United States, Italy and Spain were the sources of the acute and convalescent COVID-19 samples. The analysed material was cDNA or gDNA that came from T cells, B-cell-depleted T cells, or PBMCs.

Original data processing: Reference gene primer amplification yielded estimated nucleated cell counts. Sequenced by immunoSEQ multiplex PCR; TCRdb stores in-frame clones only, minus some. The D gene and trimming were derived from the DNA, and the V and J assignments and clone size from that table. The table has about 250,000 clones, around 86% seen once; the top ten hold less than 3%. The sequence was obtained from a woman in her 30s with active or convalescent COVID-19. Sequenced: peripheral blood.

CDR3 protein: CASSPPGASSGYTF. CDR3 sequence (DNA): TGTGCCAGCAGTCCCCCTGGGGCGTCTAGTGGCTACACCTTC. This sequence joins TRBV28 and TRBJ1-2, with D possibly being TRBD1 (5 bases). Trimming took off 5 bases at V and 7 bases at J, with 17 bases between the two ends. Germline-derived CDR1 and CDR2 are MDHEN and SYDVKM. CDR3 size: 14 residues.